This TCR beta chain is drawn from a study of shared clonotypes between healthy human individuals (TCRdb year 2020). Looking at the study overall: The cohort included three men and two women between 18 and 49 years of age. For each donor, CD4 naive and CD4 memory were each run on three plates, CD8 naive on two plates, and CD8 memory on one plate. To estimate repertoire size and how much clonotypes are shared between individuals, the study performed deep sequencing of blood TCR repertoires from about 5 healthy adults. To increase sequencing depth and limit assay-specific biases, TCR repertoire library preparation and sequencing were carried out by different laboratories using diverse techniques. Leukapheresis yielded between about 0.8 and 8.9 billion PBMCs per donor.

Notes on this clone: What this receptor recognizes is not known. No much larger clone is present one base from it, and per-base qualities are unavailable.

Its CDR3 holds 16 amino acids, cysteine through phenylalanine. Of the read, only the CDR3 DNA is kept; its 48 bases are in frame from base 1. CDR1 and CDR2 were assigned from the germline V gene as SGHAT and FQNNGV. V is reduced by 5 bases and J by 1 base, leaving a spacing of 14 bases between them. Using the deep immunoSEQ assay, multiplex PCR amplified TCR CDR3 regions from genomic DNA. Extracted genomic DNA from each cell subset was distributed evenly across all wells of several immunoSEQ 96-well plates, and each plate was treated as a replicate. For sorted subsets, each replicate PCR was loaded with about 200 ng genomic DNA, equivalent to some 31,000 T cell genomes. The purified libraries were quantified using a Qubit 3.0 fluorometer, sized with a Bioanalyzer 2100, and then quantified again using the KAPA Library Quantification kit. Each immunoSEQ 96-well plate was sequenced on its own single-read 150-cycle Illumina NextSeq 550 flow cell. In the original analysis: The immunoSEQ output contained only junctional sequences without quality scores, so filtering could not match that applied to full-length reads. To assign V/J genes and CDR3, sequences were annotated against IMGT germline references using PyIR, a Python wrapper for IgBLAST v1.9. Any read was removed if the V/J assignment was weak (E-value above 1e-6), the CDR3 was missing, or the read contained stop codons, out-of-frame junctions, or ambiguous translated residues. V3J clonotypes were defined by identical inferred V gene, J gene, and CDR3 amino acid sequence. Percentage overlap between repertoires was computed as shared unique clonotypes divided by the size of the smaller repertoire. Repertoire richness was assessed with RTK rarefaction, the Chao1 estimator, and Recon v2.1 estimates of unobserved clonotypes. OLGA was used to compute generation probabilities for all TCRbeta clonotypes that the gDNA method yielded from a handful of donors. Drawn from immuneACCESS, this table holds only the in-frame rearrangements with V and J called that TCRdb kept. Clones are partly lost; checked studies trace under half to an unresolved V gene and leave the rest unexplained. Clone size and the V and J calls come from that table; the DNA yielded D and trimming. This sample is represented by millions of clones; around 95% of them were singletons. Under 0.15% of the sample is held by the ten biggest clonotypes.

Donors were healthy HIV-negative adults with no recently reported acute infections or vaccinations. Every donor was a Caucasian adult residing in Nashville, Tennessee, USA. CD4+ T cells were enriched through magnetic negative selection, after which naive cells were positively selected on CD45RA and the remaining negative fraction served as the memory subset. After blood collection by leukapheresis, PBMCs were isolated using Ficoll-Histopaque density gradient centrifugation and then cryopreserved in the vapor phase of liquid nitrogen. Purity and quantity of every magnetically sorted T cell population were checked by analytical flow cytometry. From each sorted fraction, genomic DNA was isolated and quantified by UV absorbance on a Nanodrop 2000c. Study-wide conclusions, independent of this receptor: Compared with non-shared clonotypes, clonotypes shared by all four sorted-subset donors had higher generation probabilities. Because the study included only a small number of donors, the genetic and exposure-history diversity represented was limited. Sampling was restricted to blood, and TCR repertoires in tissues likely differ from the TCR repertoires found in blood. Across four donors, roughly 5.1% of naive CD4, around 3.3% of naive CD8, about 2.3% of memory CD4, and under 0.45% of memory CD8 clonotypes were shared. Even with the large sequencing depth, rarefaction of the sorted-subset datasets indicated that sequencing was incomplete. Pairwise subsampling led to the expectation that sequencing depth would affect the degree of clonotype sharing among donors. Estimated clonotype richness was generally larger for naive than for memory subsets.

Sequenced sample: naive CD4+ T cells sorted from blood. Taken with the paper, the label for cell subset or site translates to: CD45RA+ positively selected. The chain employs TRBV11-2 and TRBJ2-2, with no confident D gene call. The receptor's source is a man aged 18 to 30 in good health. The CDR3 here reads CASSLLLAQNTGELFF. The DNA reads as follows: TGTGCCAGCAGCCTCCTTTTAGCTCAGAACACCGGGGAGCTGTTTTTT.